This T cell receptor beta chain was documented in a study of human T cells and chemical hapten exposure. Study background: On the upper back, patch tests were applied with 0.01% DPC and read at 6 days. Patients, largely female, had alopecia areata, totalis or universalis.

Individual cDNA molecules received unique molecular identifiers in the library. Authors' methods: The number of TCRs in each sample had a median of about 96,000 and spanned about 23,224 to 700,000. In TCRdb, the reads were re-called with MiXCR into one record per CDR3 protein. TCRdb assigned the V and J calls; the authors' analysis was not used. The sample contains some 570 distinct CDR3 sequences, about 90% of which appear only once. The length of the CDR3 is 15 residues. CDR1 and CDR2 from the germline V gene are SEHNR and FQNEAQ (reference sequence). After removal of 4 bases from V and 5 bases from J, the junction contained 4 bases not matched to a gene. Treatment in this sample: therapeutic diphenylcyclopropenone sensitization with weekly scalp DPC. Details on this clonotype: The antigen remains undetermined.

The study's findings and limits: The study found expanded TCRs formed significantly more large CDR3 similarity clusters than controls.

The sequences come from whole blood, collected before DPC sensitization or 2, 6, or about 24 weeks after (not recorded which). V gene TRBV7-9 combines with J gene TRBJ2-7, with 14 bases fitting TRBD2. The origin of this receptor is an adult with alopecia areata. Some clones in this sample may be carry-over from other donors' samples. This table probably holds off-target reads from a library built for another chain. Written as DNA, the CDR3 is TGTGCCAGCAGCTCCCCGGGACTAGCGGGGGACGAGCAGTACTTC. Its translation is CASSSPGLAGDEQYF. The full variable domain, in which reference TRBV7-9 and TRBJ2-7 provide the parts outside the CDR3, is DTGVSQNPRHKITKRGQNVTFRCDPISEHNRLYWYRQTLGQGPEFLTYFQNEAQLEKSRLLSDRFSAERPKGSFSTLEIQRTEQGDSAMYLCASSSPGLAGDEQYFGPGTRLTVT.